Here is one T cell receptor beta chain with its context. The target antigen is unknown. This sample includes further DNA sequences coding for the same CDR3. This entry belongs to a study of shared clonotypes between healthy human individuals. Points from the study as a whole: Sampling involved blood alone; tissue repertoires likely differ. Estimated richness was generally greater in naive than memory subsets.

The germline V gene has CDR1 SGHVS and CDR2 FNYEAQ. V was pared by 5 bases and J by 4 bases, with 5 bases between. CDR3 length equals 12 residues. Sequenced by immunoSEQ multiplex PCR; TCRdb stores in-frame clones only, minus some. In the table there are about 2.2 million clones, 90% to 95% of which are singletons. It was CD45RO-negative cells, positively selected for CCR7, that made up naive CD8 cells, with terminally differentiated effector memory CD45RA+ cells excluded. The donors, all of them Caucasian adults, lived in Nashville, Tennessee. Material: naive CD8+ T cells from PBMCs. The receptor's source is a man younger than 30 in good health. Some clones in this sample may be carry-over from other donors' samples. The chain has TRBV7-6 and TRBJ2-2, with D uncertain. The CDR3 sequence: CASSLVTGELFF. The CDR3 DNA reads as TGTGCCAGCAGCCTAGTCACCGGGGAGCTGTTTTTT.